The rows below give T cell receptor beta chains drawn from one sample of a study of Graves' ophthalmopathy and Graves' hyperthyroidism. TCRdb reprocessed the multiplex PCR reads via MiXCR and lists one record per CDR3 protein. Counted here are hundreds of thousands of distinct CDR3 sequences, under 25% occurring once; the ten biggest clones make up under 3%. Sequences were obtained from peripheral blood. These receptors came from a woman under 30 with stable Graves' hyperthyroidism. Each CDR3 is given with its conserved first and last residue. A D gene is named only where the DNA matches it firmly. The size field is filled for only some rows; it gives once, few, many or a size class.

TRBJ1-1	NA	many	TRBV2	TGTGCCAGCATTGGGTTGGACACTGAAGCTTTCTTT	CASIGLDTEAFF
TRBJ2-2	TRBD2	many	TRBV12-3/TRBV12-4	TGTGCCAGCAGTTTAGTACTAGCGGGAGTAGCAGGGGAGCTGTTTTTT	CASSLVLAGVAGELFF
TRBJ1-5	TRBD1	many	TRBV30	TGTGCCTGGAGTCGCGGCGACAGGGACAATCAGCCCCAGCATTTT	CAWSRGDRDNQPQHF
TRBJ1-1	NA	many	TRBV5-1	TGCGCCAGCAGCCCAGGGGTGAACACTGAAGCTTTCTTT	CASSPGVNTEAFF
TRBJ2-7	NA	few	TRBV5-1	TGCGCCAGCAGCTCTGGCGCTAGCGCCAGGGGCGAGCAGTACTTC	CASSSGASARGEQYF
TRBJ2-5	TRBD2	many	TRBV6-5	TGTGCCAGCAGTTTAACGGGGCCGGGACTAGGACCGGAGACCCAGTACTTC	CASSLTGPGLGPETQYF
TRBJ2-7	NA	many	TRBV14	TGTGCCAGCAGCCAAGATCGACGAGGCGGCTACGAGCAGTACTTC	CASSQDRRGGYEQYF
TRBJ1-1	NA	NA	TRBV5-1	TGCGCCAGCACCCGGGGGGAAGGTGAAGCTTTCTTT	CASTRGEGEAFF
TRBJ1-3	NA	NA	TRBV29-1	TGCAGCGTTGAAGTCGGGTGGGGCTCTGGAAACACCATATATTTT	CSVEVGWGSGNTIYF
TRBJ2-7	TRBD2	NA	TRBV7-9	TGTGCCAGCAGCAGCGCCGGGACTAGCACCTACGAGCAGTACTTC	CASSSAGTSTYEQYF